What follows describes a single TCR beta chain. The T cells that were sequenced for TCR beta were CD8+ and CD4+ cells from blood. Matching for age and sex applied to the controls, who were healthy donors. The CDR3 is 13 residues long. Germline loops: CDR1 KGHSH, CDR2 LQKENI. Between the trimmed V and J ends, which lost 2 bases and 6 bases, there was a span of 11 bases. RNA, at about 0.5 to 1 ug, was reverse transcribed with random hexamers. The amplification used immunoSEQ multiplex PCR on TCR beta CDR3; it spanned 54 Vbeta and 13 Jbeta. In TCRdb, the immunoSEQ multiplex PCR reads were re-called with MiXCR into one record per CDR3 protein. The sample has 160,000 or so distinct CDR3 sequences; 90% to 95% are singletons. The data belong to a study of CD8 T cells in Susac syndrome.

The rearrangement joins TRBV18 to TRBJ2-7, with D possibly being TRBD1 (6 bases). Sequenced: CD4+ T cells from PBMCs. The TCR was taken from a human donor in good health. The CDR3, as DNA: TGTGCCAGCTCACCAAACAGGGAGTTCGAGCAGTACTTC. Protein product: CASSPNREFEQYF.